A single sample is the source of the 10 T cell receptor beta chains below, sequenced in a study of OX40 agonist ivuxolimab in advanced cancers. The library was prepared using the immunoSEQ multiplex PCR assay. The table was pulled from immuneACCESS by TCRdb, which kept in-frame rearrangements only. Such tables lose some clones; where checked, under half of the loss comes from unresolved V genes, and the rest has no known cause. Present in this sample are 75,000 to 100,000 clones, around 90% of which were seen just once. Roughly 0.33% of the sample belongs to the ten largest clones. Sequenced material: CD4+ or CD8+ T cells sorted from blood, taken in a trial of the OX40 agonist ivuxolimab. Receptors were obtained from an adult with an advanced solid tumor such as melanoma, head and neck, liver or kidney cancer.

V is TRBV6-5 and J is TRBJ1-2; D is uncertain. Germline assignment: CDR1 MNHEY and CDR2 SVGAGI. The CDR3 length is 15 residues. V lost 6 bases, J lost 3 bases, and 17 bases lay in between. CDR3 amino acids: CASRWTRIRDYGYTF. Here the CDR3 DNA reads TGTGCCAGCAGGTGGACCCGGATCCGAGACTATGGCTACACCTTC.

The V and J genes are TRBV5-1 and TRBJ1-4; perhaps TRBD1 as D (5 bases). V lost 1 base to trimming and J lost 5 bases, with 9 bases between them. The CDR3 spans 14 residues. CDR1 and CDR2 (germline): SGHRS, YFSETQ. CDR3 loop: CASSLNGGNEKLFF. The CDR3 bases are TGCGCCAGCAGCTTGAATGGGGGAAATGAAAAACTGTTTTTT.

This chain joins TRBV7-3 and TRBJ2-3; the match to TRBD2 covers 8 bases. Unmatched junction bases numbered 1, after V lost 4 bases and J lost 1 base. CDR3 size: 14 residues. The germline V gene encodes CDR1 SGHTA and CDR2 FQGTGA. The CDR3: CASSSGLGTDTQYF. CDR3 bases: TGTGCCAGCAGCTCGGGACTAGGCACAGATACGCAGTATTTT.

This clone came up once. J is TRBJ1-5 and V is TRBV6-6, with D possibly being TRBD1 (6 bases). Between the trimmed V and J ends, which lost 6 bases and 2 bases, there was a span of 14 bases. Germline lookup yields CDR1 MNHNY and CDR2 SVGAGI (reference sequence). This CDR3 spans 15 amino acids. For the CDR3, the DNA is TGTGCCAGCAGCCACAGGTCAGGGGGCAATCAGCCCCAGCATTTT. Protein sequence: CASSHRSGGNQPQHF.

V gene TRBV19 combines with J gene TRBJ1-5; TRBD1 matches 8 bases. With 7 bases clipped from V and 2 bases from J, the junction kept 10 bases outside the gene matches. Germline V gene data show CDR1 as LNHDA and CDR2 as SQIVND (reference sequence). The CDR3 totals 16 residues. The CDR3 spells CASIGTGTGGNQPQHF. CDR3 DNA: TGTGCCAGTATAGGGACCGGGACAGGCGGCAATCAGCCCCAGCATTTT.

This clone was seen only a few times. The V call is TRBV10-3, the J call TRBJ1-2, with no clear D. V was trimmed by 3 bases and J by 5 bases, leaving 7 bases between them. Germline loops: CDR1 ENHRY, CDR2 SYGVKD. The CDR3 has 12 residues. As DNA, the CDR3 is TGTGCCATCAGTGACCACACGTATGGCTACACCTTC. Translation: CAISDHTYGYTF.

This rearrangement joins TRBV5-6 to TRBJ2-5; 8 nucleotides match TRBD2. From germline, CDR1 is SGHDT and CDR2 YYEEEE. The CDR3 contains 14 residues. J lost 6 bases, V lost 3 bases, and 7 bases had no gene match. The CDR3 nucleotides read TGTGCCAGCAGCTGGGGGACTAGTCAAAAGACCCAGTACTTC. Its protein product is CASSWGTSQKTQYF.

This chain links TRBV10-1 with TRBJ2-5, with 7 bases identical to TRBD1. CDR3 size: 18 residues. Germline V lookup: CDR1 WNHNN, CDR2 SYGVQD (reference sequence). V was pared by 11 bases and J by 4 bases, with 25 bases of the junction left unmatched. The CDR3 reads CARYFYGTELRLGETQYF. The CDR3 nucleotides are TGCGCCCGCTATTTTTACGGGACAGAGCTTCGTCTGGGAGAGACCCAGTACTTC.

This rearrangement joins TRBV19 to TRBJ2-2, with 9 bases aligning to TRBD1. Trimming took 9 bases from V and 4 from J; bases not matched to a gene: 6. The CDR3 runs 14 residues. Germline V gives CDR1 LNHDA, CDR2 SQIVND (reference sequence). DNA of the CDR3: TGTGCCAGCTCCGGGACAGGGATCACCGGGGAGCTGTTTTTT. Protein product: CASSGTGITGELFF.

The chain joins TRBV10-2 to TRBJ2-2; 10 positions match TRBD2. V shed 2 bases, J shed 4 bases, and the junction held 7 bases outside the gene matches. Germline V gives CDR1 WSHSY, CDR2 SAAADI. This CDR3 spans 17 amino acids. This CDR3 is CASSEMGSGRSTGELFF. CDR3 coding DNA: TGCGCCAGCAGTGAGATGGGTAGCGGGAGGAGCACCGGGGAGCTGTTTTTT.